The sequence of this T cell receptor (beta chain) was determined in a study of graft-versus-host responses after intestinal transplantation. Overall study: Grafts that recipients had were multivisceral, liver-intestinal, or isolated intestinal transplants. The study gave all recipients anti-thymocyte globulin induction, then tacrolimus and steroids for approximately three years. Study conclusions and caveats: Graft-donor T cell macrochimerism coincided with high graft-versus-host to host-versus-graft clonal ratios in allografts.

As regards this clone: Its matching antigen is unknown.

V gave up 4 bases and J gave up 1 base, with 10 bases separating them. The germline gives CDR1 LNHDA, CDR2 SQIVND (reference sequence). CDR3 length: 14 amino acids. Sequencing was performed with immunoSEQ multiplex PCR; in TCRdb, only in-frame clones are kept and a portion is missing. The sample shows around 99,000 clones, approximately 90% of them seen only once. Specimen: unstimulated CD4+ T cells sorted from spleen or lymph node cells, collected before transplant. The chain is built from TRBV19 and TRBJ2-5; D unclear. The TCR originated in a human donor who was the organ donor for an intestinal transplant. This CDR3 is CASSTRASQETQYF. The CDR3 bases are TGTGCCAGTAGTACTCGTGCTAGCCAAGAGACCCAGTACTTC.